The 5 T cell receptor beta chains below were found in one sample sequenced in a study of T cells in Graves' hyperthyroidism and ophthalmopathy. Amplified TCR beta CDR3 regions came from RNA transcripts. TCR CDR3 underwent first-round RT-PCR with the HTBI primer set. Each CDR3 protein is one row after TCRdb ran MiXCR on the multiplex PCR reads. This sample has 450,000 to 650,000 distinct CDR3 sequences; around 21% occur once, and the top ten carry around 27%. The sequencing input was blood. Source of these receptors: a man aged 18 to 29 with Graves' hyperthyroidism.

This clonotype was observed at least ten times. This chain uses TRBV20-1 with TRBJ2-5, with D perhaps matching TRBD1 (5 bases). This CDR3 comprises 18 residues. Germline values: CDR1 DFQATT, CDR2 SNEGSKA (reference sequence). V lost 1 base, J lost 2 bases, and 23 bases lay in between. Here the CDR3 DNA reads TGCAGTGCTAGAGTTTATCCCCCGTTGACAGCCCCGCAAGAGACCCAGTACTTC. Its translation is CSARVYPPLTAPQETQYF.

The chain has TRBV6-5 and TRBJ2-7; D is unclear. The germline gives CDR1 MNHEY, CDR2 SVGAGI. The CDR3 is 14 amino acids. The V end lost 2 bases, the J end lost 9 bases, and 17 bases lay between the germline ends. The CDR3 loop reads CASSYRDPRVWQYF. In nucleotides, the CDR3 is TGTGCCAGCAGTTACCGCGACCCCCGGGTGTGGCAGTACTTC.

This clonotype was observed many times. V is TRBV6-4 and J is TRBJ2-6; 8 bases map to TRBD1. Germline CDR1 is MRHNA and CDR2 is SNTAGT. There are 18 residues in the CDR3. The V and J ends lost 5 bases and 0 bases, in that order; junction bases with no gene match: 9. CDR3 nucleotides: TGTGCCAGCAGTCGCACAGGGGGAATCTCCTCTGGGGCCAACGTCCTGACTTTC. Amino acids: CASSRTGGISSGANVLTF.

This clonotype was seen repeatedly, ten times or more. This CDR3 is CASSPEHEQYF. CDR3 coding DNA: TGTGCCAGCAGCCCCGAACACGAGCAGTACTTC. This rearrangement joins TRBV5-5 to TRBJ2-7; D gene ambiguous. V was pared by 4 bases and J by 5 bases, with 7 bases between. Germline assignment: CDR1 SGHKS and CDR2 YYEKEE (reference sequence). The CDR3 extends over 11 amino acids.

This clonotype was observed many times. This rearrangement joins TRBV2 to TRBJ1-2; D not certain. The V gene's germline CDR1 is SNHLY and CDR2 FYNNEI. CDR3 length equals 14 residues. V was pared by 3 bases and J by 4 bases, with 12 bases between. CDR3 amino acids: CASSDLGASYGYTF. The CDR3 region has the DNA TGTGCCAGCAGTGATCTGGGTGCCAGCTATGGCTACACCTTC.